Following are 20 T cell receptor beta chains from one sample sequenced in a study of shared clonotypes between healthy human individuals. TCRdb's copy holds only in-frame clones and misses some; the assay was immunoSEQ multiplex PCR. In the table there are about 2.1 million clones, roughly 93% of which are singletons. CD45RO-negative CD8 cells positively selected for CCR7 made up the naive population, which excluded terminally differentiated effector memory CD45RA+ cells. The sample taken for sequencing was naive CD8+ T cells from PBMCs. The receptors were sampled from a man in his late teens or twenties in good health. Some clones in this sample may be carry-over from other donors' samples.

The chain has TRBV10-3 and TRBJ2-7; unclear D gene. Trimming pared 2 bases from V and 3 bases from J, leaving 8 bases between. Germline V CDR1 and CDR2: ENHRY, SYGVKD. The CDR3 contains 13 residues. In DNA form, the CDR3 reads TGTGCCATCAGTGAGATCGGAGACTACGAGCAGTACTTC. Its protein is CAISEIGDYEQYF.

The chain employs TRBV9 and TRBJ2-2, with D possibly matching TRBD2 (6 bases). Germline assignment: CDR1 SGDLS and CDR2 YYNGEE. V was clipped by 2 bases and J by 6 bases, with 11 bases between them. The CDR3 runs 14 residues. CDR3 sequence: CASSVGGTPGELFF. CDR3 nucleotides: TGTGCCAGCAGCGTTGGGGGGACTCCCGGGGAGCTGTTTTTT.

CDR3 region: CASSQPDSSGNTIYF. The CDR3 DNA follows: TGTGCCAGCAGTCAACCGGACAGCTCCGGCAACACCATATATTTT. This rearrangement joins TRBV28 to TRBJ1-3, with TRBD1 as a possible D gene (6 bases). CDR3 size: 15 residues. Trimming pared 5 bases from V and 7 bases from J, leaving 18 bases between. Germline CDR1 is MDHEN and CDR2 is SYDVKM. The full variable domain, its missing parts supplied by reference TRBV28 and TRBJ1-3, is DVKVTQSSRYLVKRTGEKVFLECVQDMDHENMFWYRQDPGLGLRLIYFSYDVKMKEKGDIPEGYSVSREKKERFSLILESASTNQTSMYLCASSQPDSSGNTIYFGEGSWLTVV.

This chain joins TRBV9 and TRBJ2-7; 9 bases match TRBD2. Germline values: CDR1 SGDLS, CDR2 YYNGEE. The CDR3 is made up of 15 amino acids. The V gene end was trimmed by 4 bases and the J gene end by 11 bases; junction bases not matched to a gene: 16. As DNA, the CDR3 is TGTGCCAGCAGCCTCGGGGGCGGGAGGGCCCAAGAGAAGTACTTC. The encoded protein is CASSLGGGRAQEKYF. Complete variable domain (other parts from reference TRBV9 and TRBJ2-7): DSGVTQTPKHLITATGQRVTLRCSPRSGDLSVYWYQQSLDQGLQFLIQYYNGEERAKGNILERFSAQQFPDLHSELNLSSLELGDSALYFCASSLGGGRAQEKYFGPGTRLTVT.

The CDR3 reads CASSYEFRDPYEQYF. The CDR3 DNA reads TGCGCCAGCAGCTATGAGTTCAGGGACCCCTACGAGCAGTACTTC. The chain has TRBV5-1 and TRBJ2-7; D assignment may be TRBD1 or TRBD2 (5 bases each). Germline CDR1 is SGHRS and CDR2 is YFSETQ. The CDR3 has 15 residues. The V end was cut by 3 bases, the J end by 2 bases, with 15 bases between.

J is TRBJ2-5 and V is TRBV27; D is possibly TRBD1 (6 bases). The DNA matches TRBJ2-7 better at its end, which makes the J call doubtful. CDR1 and CDR2 (germline): MNHEY, SMNVEV (reference sequence). The CDR3 is 16 amino acids. CDR3 DNA sequence: TGTGCCAGCAGTTTAGCCGCCGGGACATCCAAACCCGAGCAGTACTTC. It is translated as CASSLAAGTSKPEQYF.

The chain is built from TRBV7-3 and TRBJ2-1; D is unresolved. The CDR3 runs to 13 residues. Germline lookup yields CDR1 SGHTA and CDR2 FQGTGA. Trimming stripped 7 bases from V and 7 bases from J, with 14 bases between. The CDR3: CASTFSLRNEQFF. The CDR3 bases are TGTGCCAGCACCTTCTCTCTCCGGAATGAGCAGTTCTTC. Full variable domain (missing parts from reference TRBV7-3 and TRBJ2-1): GAGVSQTPSNKVTEKGKYVELRCDPISGHTALYWYRQSLGQGPEFLIYFQGTGAADDSGLPNDRFFAVRPEGSVSTLKIQRTERGDSAVYLCASTFSLRNEQFFGPGTRLTVL.

The J gene is TRBJ2-2, the V gene TRBV12-5; 8 nucleotides match TRBD1. Germline V lookup: CDR1 LGHNT, CDR2 FRNRAP. J gave up 1 base and V 3 bases, and 1 base lay outside the gene matches. The CDR3 is 15 residues long. CDR3 sequence (DNA): TGTGCTAGTGGTTTAGGGACAGGGAACACCGGGGAGCTGTTTTTT. Protein: CASGLGTGNTGELFF.

This clone was picked up one time. The V call is TRBV28, the J call TRBJ2-7; 11 bases align to TRBD1. With 2 bases clipped from V and 4 bases from J, the junction kept 10 bases outside the gene matches. Per the germline V gene, CDR1 is MDHEN and CDR2 is SYDVKM. This CDR3 region has 17 residues. In DNA form, the CDR3 reads TGTGCCAGCAGTTTACCGGACAGGGGGCCCCCCGCGTACGAGCAGTACTTC. Protein: CASSLPDRGPPAYEQYF.

The chain couples TRBV29-1 to TRBJ2-7; D possibly uses TRBD1 or TRBD2 (5 bases each). Germline values: CDR1 SQVTM, CDR2 ANQGSEA. This CDR3 is built from 11 residues. Trimming took 5 bases from V and 3 from J, leaving 8 bases between them. CDR3 in DNA: TGCAGCGTTTATGGGGGCTACGAGCAGTACTTC. This gives the protein CSVYGGYEQYF.

The chain links TRBV19 to TRBJ2-1; 8 nucleotides align to TRBD1. CDR1 and CDR2 from the germline V gene are LNHDA and SQIVND (reference sequence). The trim removed 3 bases at V and 5 bases at J, leaving 6 bases unmatched. The CDR3 length is 15 residues. This CDR3 is CASSIMDRANNEQFF. The CDR3 nucleotides read TGTGCCAGTAGTATTATGGACAGGGCCAACAATGAGCAGTTCTTC.

The chain joins TRBV19 to TRBJ2-5, with D hard to call. This CDR3 has 15 amino acids. Trimming removed 4 bases from V and 5 bases from J, with 17 bases in between. CDR1 LNHDA and CDR2 SQIVND come from the germline V gene (reference sequence). The DNA of the CDR3 is TGTGCCAGTAGTAGCCGGGTCTTCCTCGAGGAGACCCAGTACTTC. Residues: CASSSRVFLEETQYF.

This clone was detected only once. The gene calls are TRBV6-1 and TRBJ1-3, with a weak D call TRBD1 (6 bases). In germline, CDR1 is MNHNS, CDR2 SASEGT. V was pared by 1 base and J by 4 bases, with 20 bases between. The CDR3 consists of 18 residues. The CDR3 coding sequence is TGTGCCAGCAGTGAAGACCCCGGGGGCGGATCCCGGGGAAACACCATATATTTT. Translated: CASSEDPGGGSRGNTIYF.

V and J are TRBV11-2 and TRBJ2-1, with 7 bases that match TRBD2. The CDR3 runs to 15 residues. Looked up from germline, CDR1 is SGHAT and CDR2 is FQNNGV. J was trimmed by 6 bases and V by 0 bases; bases with no gene match: 5. The CDR3 sequence is CASSLEAGLFNEQFF. CDR3 coding DNA: TGTGCCAGCAGCTTAGAAGCGGGACTATTCAATGAGCAGTTCTTC.

The V call is TRBV7-3, the J call TRBJ2-4, with D perhaps matching TRBD2 (5 bases). The CDR3 extends over 17 amino acids. Trimming took 6 bases from V and 10 from J, leaving 28 bases between them. In germline, CDR1 is SGHTA, CDR2 FQGTGA. CDR3: CASSLIRVFKEGTIQYF. The CDR3 region has the DNA TGTGCCAGCAGTCTTATCCGGGTTTTTAAAGAGGGTACGATTCAGTACTTC.

This sequence joins TRBV5-6 and TRBJ1-2; the D is unclear. CDR1 SGHDT and CDR2 YYEEEE come from the germline V gene. There are 13 residues in the CDR3. Trimming took off 0 bases at V and 8 bases at J, with 11 bases between the two ends. The CDR3 DNA reads as TGTGCCAGCAGCTTGGTAATGGCGATCGGCTACACCTTC. Amino acid sequence: CASSLVMAIGYTF.

The V call is TRBV4-2, the J call TRBJ2-1, with D possibly being TRBD2 (5 bases). The CDR3 extends over 14 amino acids. Germline V gives CDR1 LGHNA, CDR2 YNFKEQ. V was pared by 4 bases and J by 8 bases, with 15 bases between. The CDR3 nucleotides are TGTGCCAGCAGCCGGGCGGGTGCTAAGGATGAGCAGTTCTTC. Amino acid sequence: CASSRAGAKDEQFF.

As for this clone: At the DNA level, this CDR3 is encoded by other sequences in the same sample as well. The chain combines TRBV5-1 with TRBJ2-7; 9 bases line up with TRBD2. The CDR3 spans 15 residues. J was trimmed by 4 bases and V by 0 bases; bases with no gene match: 5. Per the germline V gene, CDR1 is SGHRS and CDR2 is YFSETQ. The CDR3 DNA sequence: TGCGCCAGCAGCTTGGGACTAGCGGTTTCTTACGAGCAGTACTTC. It codes for CASSLGLAVSYEQYF.

This clone was seen just once. The chain carries TRBV7-9 and TRBJ1-4; the D is unclear. The CDR3 covers 11 residues. The germline CDR1 and CDR2 sequences are SEHNR and FQNEAQ (reference sequence). Trimming removed 5 bases from V and 8 bases from J, with 6 bases in between. The CDR3 region is CASSRKEKLFF. The CDR3, as DNA: TGTGCCAGCAGCCGAAAGGAAAAACTGTTTTTT.

The rearrangement joins TRBV25-1 to TRBJ2-7; D tentatively reads TRBD1 or TRBD2 (5 bases each). The germline CDR1 and CDR2 sequences are MGHDK and SYGVNS. V was shortened by 8 bases and J by 2 bases, with 13 bases between the two germline ends. The CDR3 sequence is 13 residues long. DNA for the CDR3: TGTGCCAGCGAAGGGACGGAGACCTACGAGCAGTACTTC. It yields the protein CASEGTETYEQYF.